This is a list of T cell receptor beta chains from one sample in a study of CD8 T cells in ankylosing spondylitis. MiXCR, applied by TCRdb to the 5' RACE reads, yields one record per CDR3 protein. In the table there are some 200,000 distinct CDR3 sequences, 7.3% of which are singletons. Source material: blood, either unsorted or a sorted T cell fraction (not recorded which). The receptors were sampled from a male donor with ankylosing spondylitis. The CDR3 runs from the conserved cysteine through the conserved F or W. A D gene is named only where the DNA matches it firmly. For some rows the clone size is stated as once, few or many, or as a class when expanded; others skip it.

v_gene,d_gene,abundance,j_gene,CDR3aa,CDR3nt
TRBV11-2,-,many,TRBJ2-1,CASSFGGPNEQFF,TGTGCCAGCAGCTTTGGAGGTCCCAATGAGCAGTTCTTC
TRBV3-1,-,many,TRBJ2-1,CASSQGGLLRPRDDLSYNEQFF,TGTGCCAGCAGCCAAGGGGGCCTCCTTCGTCCGCGGGATGATCTCTCCTACAATGAGCAGTTCTTC
TRBV6-2/TRBV6-3,-,-,TRBJ2-6,CASTRGPGANVLTF,TGTGCCAGCACCCGGGGGCCGGGGGCCAACGTCCTGACTTTC
TRBV4-2,-,many,TRBJ2-5,CASSLGDISETQYF,TGTGCCAGCAGCCTCGGGGACATCTCAGAGACCCAGTACTTC
TRBV27,-,few,TRBJ1-1,CASGGGPTEAFF,TGTGCCAGCGGGGGCGGACCCACTGAAGCTTTCTTT
TRBV9,-,many,TRBJ2-6,CASSPPVNHVLTF,TGTGCCAGCAGCCCTCCCGTGAATCACGTCCTGACTTTC
TRBV4-3,-,many,TRBJ2-5,CASSQDLEETQYF,TGCGCCAGCAGCCAAGATTTAGAAGAGACCCAGTACTTC
TRBV20-1,-,many,TRBJ2-7,CSAPLEDPSYEQYF,TGCAGTGCCCCTCTCGAAGACCCCTCCTACGAGCAGTACTTC
TRBV5-1,-,-,TRBJ2-2,CASSLAGVLFF,TGCGCCAGCAGCTTGGCCGGGGTGCTGTTTTTT
TRBV5-1,TRBD1,many,TRBJ2-7,CASSTGQTPYEQYF,TGCGCCAGCAGCACGGGACAGACCCCCTACGAGCAGTACTTC
TRBV4-2,-,many,TRBJ2-7,CASSQTTGYSYEQYF,TGTGCCAGCAGCCAGACGACAGGATATTCCTACGAGCAGTACTTC
TRBV4-3,TRBD1,few,TRBJ2-5,CASSQDGTGTETQYF,TGCGCCAGCAGCCAAGACGGGACAGGGACAGAGACCCAGTACTTC
TRBV29-1,TRBD1,many,TRBJ2-7,CSVGTGGTYEQYF,TGCAGCGTAGGGACAGGGGGGACCTACGAGCAGTACTTC
TRBV10-3,-,few,TRBJ2-3,CAISESRLASTDTQYF,TGTGCCATCAGTGAGTCGAGGCTAGCTAGCACAGATACGCAGTATTTT
TRBV28,TRBD1,many,TRBJ2-7,CASSIYRQGAYEQYF,TGTGCCAGCAGTATCTACCGACAGGGGGCCTACGAGCAGTACTTC
TRBV10-3,-,few,TRBJ1-5,CASGMTDQPQHF,TGTGCCTCCGGCATGACAGATCAGCCCCAGCATTTT
TRBV15,-,many,TRBJ2-2,CATSRSLAPGTGELFF,TGTGCCACCAGCAGATCACTGGCCCCGGGCACCGGGGAGCTGTTTTTT
TRBV20-1,TRBD1,-,TRBJ1-2,CSARREGARGYTF,TGCAGTGCACGAAGGGAGGGGGCAAGGGGCTACACCTTC
TRBV5-1,TRBD1,few,TRBJ2-5,CASSWMGQQETQYF,TGCGCCAGCAGCTGGATGGGACAGCAAGAGACCCAGTACTTC
TRBV6-5,-,-,TRBJ1-5,CASSYSIGQPQHF,TGTGCCAGCAGTTACTCGATCGGTCAGCCCCAGCATTTT
TRBV20-1,TRBD2,many,TRBJ2-5,CSARGIGGLVPRETQYF,TGCAGTGCTAGAGGAATAGGTGGACTAGTCCCTCGGGAGACCCAGTACTTC
TRBV28,-,few,TRBJ2-1,CASSRDLLSYYNEQFF,TGTGCCAGCAGCCGCGACCTACTTAGCTACTACAATGAGCAGTTCTTC
TRBV21-1,-,few,TRBJ2-7,CASSKRTQRSYEQYF,TGTGCCAGCAGCAAAAGGACTCAAAGATCCTACGAGCAGTACTTC
TRBV20-1,TRBD1,few,TRBJ1-4,CSARPTRDSGNEKLFF,TGCAGTGCTAGACCCACCCGGGACAGCGGGAATGAAAAACTGTTTTTT
TRBV20-1,-,-,TRBJ2-5,CSARDPNSFQETQYF,TGCAGTGCTAGAGACCCCAACAGCTTCCAAGAGACCCAGTACTTC
TRBV12-3/TRBV12-4,-,many,TRBJ1-1,CASSLDGGTEAFF,TGTGCCAGCAGTTTAGATGGGGGCACTGAAGCTTTCTTT
TRBV10-3,-,many,TRBJ1-1,CAIRDSNTEAFF,TGTGCCATCAGGGACAGCAACACTGAAGCTTTCTTT
TRBV5-1,-,few,TRBJ2-1,CASSLVTGFHEQFF,TGCGCCAGCAGCTTGGTGACGGGGTTCCATGAGCAGTTCTTC
TRBV27,TRBD1,few,TRBJ2-7,CASSPGQVDAYEQYF,TGTGCCAGCAGCCCGGGACAGGTGGACGCCTACGAGCAGTACTTC
TRBV27,-,few,TRBJ1-1,CASRLESYLNTEAFF,TGTGCCAGCCGTTTGGAGTCGTACTTGAACACTGAAGCTTTCTTT
TRBV7-9,TRBD2,-,TRBJ2-5,CASSAGGGRIKTQYF,TGTGCCAGCAGCGCGGGAGGGGGACGAATAAAGACCCAGTACTTC
TRBV29-1,-,-,TRBJ1-2,CSVGVTGYGYTF,TGCAGCGTTGGGGTTACGGGGTATGGCTACACCTTC
TRBV19,TRBD2,many,TRBJ2-7,CASSPGTTYEQYF,TGTGCCAGCAGTCCCGGGACTACCTACGAGCAGTACTTC
TRBV2,TRBD1,many,TRBJ1-2,CASAQGAYGYTF,TGTGCCAGCGCACAGGGGGCCTATGGCTACACCTTC
TRBV4-3,TRBD1,many,TRBJ2-7,CASSVRDRGHEQYF,TGCGCCAGCAGCGTCCGGGACAGGGGACACGAGCAGTACTTC
TRBV9,-,many,TRBJ1-4,CASSGGGVGEKLFF,TGTGCCAGCAGCGGGGGGGGCGTCGGTGAAAAACTGTTTTTT
TRBV12-3/TRBV12-4,-,many,TRBJ2-7,CASSLAGKSSYEQYF,TGTGCCAGCAGTTTGGCGGGGAAGAGCTCCTACGAGCAGTACTTC
TRBV15,-,many,TRBJ1-5,CATSRDWGAGGNQPQHF,TGTGCCACCAGCAGAGATTGGGGGGCGGGTGGCAATCAGCCCCAGCATTTT
TRBV4-2,TRBD2,many,TRBJ2-7,CASSSTSGRGEQYF,TGTGCCAGCAGCTCGACTAGCGGGAGAGGCGAGCAGTACTTC
TRBV11-2,TRBD1,-,TRBJ2-4,CASTDRKNIQYF,TGTGCCAGCACGGACAGGAAAAACATTCAGTACTTC
TRBV7-6,-,many,TRBJ2-3,CASSAAGGLSTDTQYF,TGTGCCAGCAGCGCCGCCGGGGGCCTAAGCACAGATACGCAGTATTTT
TRBV14,TRBD1,-,TRBJ1-1,CASSQEWRGRLSRDTEAFF,TGTGCCAGCAGCCAAGAATGGAGGGGGCGGTTGAGTCGGGACACTGAAGCTTTCTTT
TRBV27,-,few,TRBJ2-3,CASSSRLAGRTDTQYF,TGTGCCAGCAGTTCTCGGCTTGCGGGGCGCACAGATACGCAGTATTTT
TRBV7-9,-,many,TRBJ2-5,CASSHDWATTQETQYF,TGTGCCAGCAGCCACGACTGGGCCACGACTCAAGAGACCCAGTACTTC
TRBV7-2,-,few,TRBJ1-5,CASSSTGWGNQPQHF,TGTGCCAGCAGCTCCACGGGATGGGGCAATCAGCCCCAGCATTTT
TRBV6-1,-,many,TRBJ1-1,CASSGRAGNTEAFF,TGTGCCAGCAGTGGAAGGGCAGGTAACACTGAAGCTTTCTTT
TRBV27,TRBD2,few,TRBJ2-7,CASRGTTTYEQYF,TGTGCCAGCCGCGGGACTACCACCTACGAGCAGTACTTC
TRBV10-3,TRBD1,many,TRBJ2-5,CAISDQDRDQETQYF,TGTGCCATCAGTGACCAGGACAGGGACCAAGAGACCCAGTACTTC
TRBV10-3,-,many,TRBJ1-1,CAISQGNTEAFF,TGTGCCATCAGCCAGGGGAACACTGAAGCTTTCTTT
TRBV5-1,-,many,TRBJ1-1,CASSLAKGTEAFF,TGCGCCAGCAGCTTGGCCAAGGGCACTGAAGCTTTCTTT
TRBV7-2,TRBD2,many,TRBJ2-2,CASSITSGTNTGELFF,TGTGCCAGCAGCATTACTAGCGGGACGAACACCGGGGAGCTGTTTTTT